This is a list of T cell receptor beta chains from one sample in a study of blood T cell repertoires in COVID-19. Only in-frame clones appear in the TCRdb table, and some are missing; sequencing was by immunoSEQ multiplex PCR. Here the sample spans roughly 68,000 clones, 70% to 90% being singletons. What was sequenced was peripheral blood. The receptors derive from a man aged 50 to 60 with acute or convalescent COVID-19. The CDR3 runs from the conserved cysteine through the conserved F or W. The D gene is left open where the match is weak. Part of the rows lack a size; the others show once, few, many or a class for expanded clones.

>TRBJ1-3|NA|TRBV29-1|NA
CSVKTVNSGNTIYF
TGCAGCGTAAAAACAGTGAACTCTGGAAACACCATATATTTT
>TRBJ1-2|NA|TRBV9|TRBD1
CASSEGGTGTYGYTF
TGTGCCAGCAGCGAGGGGGGGACAGGGACCTATGGCTACACCTTC
>TRBJ2-3|NA|TRBV6-5|NA
CASSYRQGTDTQYF
TGTGCCAGCAGTTACCGGCAGGGGACAGATACGCAGTATTTT
>TRBJ1-4|once|TRBV18|TRBD1
CASSPLGQSNEKLFF
TGTGCCAGCTCACCGTTGGGACAGTCTAATGAAAAACTGTTTTTT
>TRBJ2-5|NA|TRBV5-6|TRBD2
CASARGRRQETQYF
TGTGCCAGCGCGCGGGGGAGGCGGCAAGAGACCCAGTACTTC
>TRBJ1-1|NA|TRBV7-6|TRBD1
CASSLGWDSQYTEAFF
TGTGCCAGCAGCTTAGGTTGGGACAGCCAGTACACTGAAGCTTTCTTT
>TRBJ1-1|NA|TRBV6-1|NA
CASSEITVRNTEAFF
TGTGCCAGCAGTGAGATTACAGTGAGGAACACTGAAGCTTTCTTT
>TRBJ1-2|NA|TRBV6-5|TRBD1
CASSYTTGGLYGYTF
TGTGCCAGCAGTTACACGACAGGGGGCCTCTATGGCTACACCTTC
>TRBJ1-2|NA|TRBV5-1|NA
CASSLDGEMVLYGYTF
TGCGCCAGCAGCTTGGACGGGGAGATGGTACTTTATGGCTACACCTTC
>TRBJ2-5|NA|TRBV2|NA
CASFRGQEQETQYF
TGTGCCAGCTTTAGGGGCCAGGAACAAGAGACCCAGTACTTC
>TRBJ1-4|NA|TRBV12-2|NA
CASRLDDEAVEKLFF
TGTGCAAGTCGCTTAGACGACGAGGCGGTTGAAAAACTGTTTTTT
>TRBJ1-1|few|TRBV19|NA
CASRHQSKNTEAFF
TGTGCCAGTAGACATCAGTCGAAGAACACTGAAGCTTTCTTT
>TRBJ1-4|NA|TRBV27|NA
CASSPGSNEKLFF
TGTGCCAGCAGTCCGGGGTCTAATGAAAAACTGTTTTTT
>TRBJ1-2|NA|TRBV3-1/TRBV3-2|NA
CASSRDLKVGHGYTF
TGTGCCAGCAGCCGAGACCTTAAGGTGGGGCATGGCTACACCTTC
>TRBJ1-5|NA|TRBV4-1|NA
CASSKIRDNQPQHF
TGCGCCAGCAGCAAAATCCGGGACAATCAGCCCCAGCATTTT
>TRBJ1-5|NA|TRBV7-9|TRBD1
CASSLGDRNQPQHF
TGTGCCAGCAGCTTAGGGGACAGAAATCAGCCCCAGCATTTT
>TRBJ2-7|NA|TRBV18|TRBD1
CASSPPAGGLAYEQYF
TGTGCCAGCTCACCACCGGCAGGGGGATTGGCCTACGAGCAGTACTTC
>TRBJ1-5|NA|TRBV29-1|TRBD1
CSPVTTGVNQPQHF
TGCAGCCCGGTCACGACAGGGGTTAATCAGCCCCAGCATTTT
>TRBJ1-5|NA|TRBV5-1|NA
CASSLGPGFGGQPQHF
TGCGCCAGCAGCTTGGGTCCAGGGTTCGGGGGTCAGCCCCAGCATTTT
>TRBJ2-5|NA|TRBV6-5|NA
CASSRDRGTQYF
TGTGCCAGCAGTCGTGACCGAGGGACCCAGTACTTC
>TRBJ1-6|few|TRBV9|NA
CASSEGPRQNSPLHF
TGTGCCAGCAGCGAGGGCCCAAGACAGAATTCACCCCTCCACTTT
>TRBJ1-1|NA|TRBV15|NA
CATSRDQNGGEAFF
TGTGCCACCAGCAGAGATCAAAATGGCGGGGAAGCTTTCTTT
>TRBJ2-7|NA|TRBV3-1/TRBV3-2|TRBD1
CASSISLGQKSYEQYF
TGTGCCAGCAGCATCTCTCTGGGACAGAAATCCTACGAGCAGTACTTC
>TRBJ1-2|NA|TRBV2|TRBD1
CASHPGQVVGGYTF
TGTGCCAGCCACCCGGGACAGGTAGTAGGGGGCTACACCTTC
>TRBJ1-2|NA|TRBV13|TRBD1
CASSSGTGDGYTF
TGTGCCAGCAGCTCCGGGACAGGCGATGGCTACACCTTC
>TRBJ1-1|few|TRBV7-9|TRBD1
CASSFWDRKNTEAFF
TGTGCCAGCAGCTTCTGGGACAGAAAGAACACTGAAGCTTTCTTT
>TRBJ1-1|NA|TRBV13|NA
CASSLIVAGGADTEAFF
TGTGCCAGCAGCCTCATAGTTGCTGGGGGCGCGGACACTGAAGCTTTCTTT
>TRBJ1-4|NA|TRBV6-5|TRBD1
CASSYFQGAEKLFF
TGTGCCAGCAGTTACTTCCAGGGGGCTGAAAAACTGTTTTTT
>TRBJ1-1|NA|TRBV6-6|NA
CASGGKAGGNTEAFF
TGTGCCAGCGGGGGGAAAGCCGGGGGGAACACTGAAGCTTTCTTT
>TRBJ2-3|NA|TRBV5-1|NA
CASSPRGAGASDTQYF
TGCGCCAGCAGCCCAAGGGGGGCGGGGGCATCAGATACGCAGTATTTT
>TRBJ2-1|once|TRBV11-1|TRBD2
CASSLGLAGGYNEQFF
TGTGCCAGCAGCCTCGGACTAGCGGGGGGGTACAATGAGCAGTTCTTC
>TRBJ1-3|NA|TRBV18|NA
CASSPGRPSSGNTIYF
TGTGCCAGCTCACCGGGCAGGCCGTCCTCTGGAAACACCATATATTTT
>TRBJ2-1|NA|TRBV12-3/TRBV12-4|NA
CASRPGDTNEQFF
TGTGCCAGCAGGCCGGGAGACACGAATGAGCAGTTCTTC
>TRBJ2-7|NA|TRBV5-6|NA
CASSLRGLVVYEQYF
TGTGCCAGCAGCTTGAGGGGTCTGGTGGTTTACGAGCAGTACTTC
>TRBJ2-1|few|TRBV15|TRBD2
CATSRARLAGDNEQFF
TGTGCCACCAGCAGAGCGCGACTAGCGGGGGACAATGAGCAGTTCTTC
>TRBJ1-2|few|TRBV6-5|NA
CASSSYRRYGYTF
TGTGCCAGCTCCAGTTACAGGAGATATGGCTACACCTTC
>TRBJ2-7|NA|TRBV5-1|NA
CASSSTPLGTKYEQYF
TGCGCCAGCAGCTCGACACCTTTAGGGACAAAGTACGAGCAGTACTTC
>TRBJ2-3|NA|TRBV19|TRBD1
CASSIEGRGTDTQYF
TGTGCCAGTAGTATTGAGGGCAGGGGGACAGATACGCAGTATTTT
>TRBJ1-2|NA|TRBV9|TRBD1
CASGQGGTNYGYTF
TGTGCCAGTGGACAGGGCGGAACTAACTATGGCTACACCTTC
>TRBJ2-7|NA|TRBV11-2|TRBD2
CASSLDVGDRGDEQYF
TGTGCCAGCAGCTTAGACGTAGGGGACCGGGGGGACGAGCAGTACTTC
>TRBJ2-5|NA|TRBV6-5|TRBD1
CASNRQGDEETQYF
TGTGCCAGCAACAGACAGGGAGATGAAGAGACCCAGTACTTC